The rows below give T cell receptor beta chains drawn from one sample of a study of radiotherapy plus CTLA-4 blockade in lung cancer. Method: immunoSEQ multiplex PCR; TCRdb's copy keeps in-frame clones and lacks some. The sample includes 65,000 to 100,000 clones, roughly four fifths seen only once; the top ten take 0.75% to 0.85%. The sequencing here drew on peripheral blood, taken from a patient treated with radiotherapy plus ipilimumab. All receptors come from a human donor with non-small cell lung cancer who had stable disease on radiotherapy plus ipilimumab. Both conserved end residues are part of each CDR3. Fields, in order: J gene, clone size, V gene, D gene, CDR3 DNA, CDR3 protein. The D gene is left open where the match is weak. The size field is filled for only some rows; it gives once, few, many or a size class.

TRBJ1-2 | - | TRBV27 | - | TGTGCCAGCAGTCCTGCGACGGTATACTATGGCTACACCTTC | CASSPATVYYGYTF
TRBJ2-7 | few | TRBV18 | - | TGTGCCAGCTCACCAGTCGGTGGCGAGCAGTACTTC | CASSPVGGEQYF
TRBJ1-1 | - | TRBV5-1 | - | TGCGCCAGCAGGCGGGGTTTGAACACTGAAGCTTTCTTT | CASRRGLNTEAFF
TRBJ1-2 | - | TRBV7-2 | TRBD1 | TGTGCCAGCAGCTTTTACGGACAGGAAAACTATGGCTACACCTTC | CASSFYGQENYGYTF
TRBJ1-5 | - | TRBV18 | TRBD1 | TGTGCCAGCTCACCCCAGACAGGGAGGGACAATCAGCCCCAGCATTTT | CASSPQTGRDNQPQHF
TRBJ2-2 | - | TRBV9 | - | TGTGCCAGCAGCGTAGAGCCCGGGGCGGGGACCGGGGAGCTGTTTTTT | CASSVEPGAGTGELFF
TRBJ2-7 | - | TRBV19 | - | TGTGCCAGTAGTGTCACAAGTTCCTACGAGCAGTACTTC | CASSVTSSYEQYF
TRBJ1-4 | - | TRBV7-9 | TRBD1 | TGTGCCAGCAGCTTAGGCTCTGGGAACAGGGGAACTAATGAAAAACTGTTTTTT | CASSLGSGNRGTNEKLFF
TRBJ1-2 | - | TRBV11-3 | - | TGTGCCAGCAGCGTTGGACAGACAGATGGCTACACCTTC | CASSVGQTDGYTF
TRBJ2-7 | - | TRBV4-2 | TRBD2 | TGTGCCAGCAGCCAAGGTCCTAGCGGCTACGAGCAGTACTTC | CASSQGPSGYEQYF
TRBJ2-4 | - | TRBV7-2 | TRBD1 | TGTGCCAGCAGCTTAGACAGGGGATTATTGATCAAAAACATTCAGTACTTC | CASSLDRGLLIKNIQYF
TRBJ2-3 | - | TRBV6-1 | TRBD2 | TGTGCCAGCAGACCGACCGGGGAGGGTACGCAGTATTTT | CASRPTGEGTQYF
TRBJ2-7 | few | TRBV6-6 | - | TGTGCCAGCAGCCCCGGGGGGCTCCGCTACTACGAGCAGTACTTC | CASSPGGLRYYEQYF
TRBJ1-5 | - | TRBV10-3 | - | TGTGCCATCAGTGATGGGTCAGGGGCCGGATTTAGCAATCAGCCCCAGCATTTT | CAISDGSGAGFSNQPQHF
TRBJ1-6 | - | TRBV9 | - | TGTGCCAGCACCGGTGGGCCCAATTCACCCCTCCACTTT | CASTGGPNSPLHF